The 2 T cell receptor beta chains reported below all come from one sample, sequenced in a study of T cell responses to AZD1222 COVID-19 vaccine. The assay was immunoSEQ multiplex PCR, and TCRdb's table has in-frame clones only and misses some. The sample has some 130,000 clones, about 94% seen once. The sample in question was peripheral blood, obtained on day 0 of AZD1222 vaccination. The receptors come from an adult in good health.

This sequence joins TRBV19 and TRBJ1-4; the D gene is possibly TRBD1 (6 bases). CDR1 and CDR2 from the germline V gene are LNHDA and SQIVND (reference sequence). The length of the CDR3 is 15 residues. Trimming stripped 5 bases from V and 5 bases from J, with 15 bases between. The CDR3 coding sequence is TGTGCCAGTAGTGATACAGGGAGACGGAATGAAAAACTGTTTTTT. It is translated as CASSDTGRRNEKLFF.

The chain links TRBV5-1 to TRBJ1-1; 7 bases map to TRBD1. The V segment lost 4 bases and the J segment 0 bases; nucleotides outside the gene matches: 9. Germline CDR1 reads SGHRS; CDR2 reads YFSETQ. The CDR3 contains 16 residues. The CDR3 region is CASSPYRGAMNTEAFF. The CDR3 DNA reads as TGCGCCAGCAGCCCCTACAGGGGAGCGATGAACACTGAAGCTTTCTTT.